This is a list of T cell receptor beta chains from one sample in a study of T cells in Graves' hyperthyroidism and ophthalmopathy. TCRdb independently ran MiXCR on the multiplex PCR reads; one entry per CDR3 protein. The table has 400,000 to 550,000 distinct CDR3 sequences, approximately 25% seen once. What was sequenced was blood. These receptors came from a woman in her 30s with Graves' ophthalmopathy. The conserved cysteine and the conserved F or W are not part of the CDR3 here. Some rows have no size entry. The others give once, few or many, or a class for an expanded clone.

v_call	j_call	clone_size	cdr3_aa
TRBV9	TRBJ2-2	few	ASSVGGSATGELF
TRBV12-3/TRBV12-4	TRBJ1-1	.	ASSRTAGNTEAF
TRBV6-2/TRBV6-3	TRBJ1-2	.	ASTDRSEGEGYT
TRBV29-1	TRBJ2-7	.	SVNSNSYEQY
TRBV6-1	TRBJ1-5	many	ASQGTHSNQPQH
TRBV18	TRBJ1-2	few	ASSPETDSGYT
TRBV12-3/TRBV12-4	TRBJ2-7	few	ASSLQDEQY
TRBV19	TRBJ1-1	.	ASSYNSMNTEAF
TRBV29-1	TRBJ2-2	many	SVGDRVAGELF
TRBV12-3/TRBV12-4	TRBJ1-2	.	ASTPDRGYYGYT
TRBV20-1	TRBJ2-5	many	SALDGKETQY
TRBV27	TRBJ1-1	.	ASNRQGPNTEAF
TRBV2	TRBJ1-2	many	ASSTTGGASGYT
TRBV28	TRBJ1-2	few	ASTPSLGAGGYGYT
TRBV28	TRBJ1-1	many	ASGFSGGSAF
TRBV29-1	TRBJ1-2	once	SVGQTGVSAGIYGYT
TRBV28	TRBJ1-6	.	ASRNPGGSRSPLH
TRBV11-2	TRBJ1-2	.	ASSSLGQGHYYGYT
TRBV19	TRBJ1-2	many	ASSIGQGDYGYT
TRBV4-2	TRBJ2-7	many	ASSPRQALNFYEQY
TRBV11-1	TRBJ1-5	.	ASSKQGSHGDQPQH
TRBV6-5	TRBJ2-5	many	ASSYRGGEQETQY
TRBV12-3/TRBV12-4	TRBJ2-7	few	ASSLSGIWNEQY
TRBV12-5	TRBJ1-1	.	ASGLVLSGENTEAF
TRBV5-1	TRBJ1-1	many	ASSLDLSGGMNTEAF
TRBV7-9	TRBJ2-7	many	ASSTNEDSYEQY
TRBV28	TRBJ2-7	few	ATRPTSARYEQY
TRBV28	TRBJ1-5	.	ASIPWARGNQPQH
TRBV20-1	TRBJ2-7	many	SARDVTGGSYEQY
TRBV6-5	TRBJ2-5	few	ASSYGHSQETQY
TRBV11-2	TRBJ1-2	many	ASSLLQGADGYT
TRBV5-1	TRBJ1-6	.	AGSLGQGINNSPLH
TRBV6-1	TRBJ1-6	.	ATTGTDNSPLH
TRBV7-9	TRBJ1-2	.	ASSVEQVRGYT
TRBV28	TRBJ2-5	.	ASSLYLSGQETQY
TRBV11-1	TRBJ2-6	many	AIQRAAGANVLT
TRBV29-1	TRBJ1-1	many	SVDPDRYTEAF
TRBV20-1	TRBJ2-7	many	SAPGEGSSYEQY
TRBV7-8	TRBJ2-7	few	ASSLASGGMYEQY